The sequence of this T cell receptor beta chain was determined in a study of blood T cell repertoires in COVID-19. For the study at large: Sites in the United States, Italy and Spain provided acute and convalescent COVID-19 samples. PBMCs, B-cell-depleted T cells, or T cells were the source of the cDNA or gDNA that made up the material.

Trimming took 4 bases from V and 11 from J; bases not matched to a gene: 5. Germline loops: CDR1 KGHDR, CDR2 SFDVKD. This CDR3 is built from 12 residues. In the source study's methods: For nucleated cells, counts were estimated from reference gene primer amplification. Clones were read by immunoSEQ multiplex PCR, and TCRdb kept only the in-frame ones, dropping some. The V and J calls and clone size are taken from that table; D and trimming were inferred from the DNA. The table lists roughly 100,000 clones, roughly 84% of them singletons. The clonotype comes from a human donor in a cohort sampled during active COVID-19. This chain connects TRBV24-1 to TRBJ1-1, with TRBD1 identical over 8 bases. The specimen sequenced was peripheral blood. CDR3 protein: CATSEGGQAAFF. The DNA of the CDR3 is TGTGCCACCAGTGAAGGGGGACAGGCGGCTTTCTTT.